This T cell receptor beta chain came from a study of T-cell reconstitution after alpha-beta-depleted transplantation in children. The TCRbeta library was prepared with unique molecular identifiers. TCRdb fed the PCR reads into MiXCR, producing one record per CDR3 protein. The sample holds about 870,000 distinct CDR3 sequences; around 17% are singletons and the top ten take just under 5%. This CDR3 has 14 residues. CDR1 and CDR2 from the germline V gene are SEHNR and FQNEAQ (reference sequence). General study results and limits: After transplant, high TCRbeta diversity at day 60 in some patients arose from surviving recipient T cells and thymic progenitors. Diversity and T-cell counts at one year after transplant derived mostly from new T cells. The origin of alpha-beta T cells about two months after transplant was reportedly several hundred expanded graft clones.

In its sample, this clonotype was seen many times. The antigen is unknown. An end of the junction does not agree with germline; a read error may underlie this. Material: PBMCs, mostly from graft donor cells, obtained 360 days after TCRalphabeta/CD19-depleted stem cell transplant. The receptor was derived from a male patient younger than 18 who had a stem cell transplant for acute lymphoblastic leukemia, so the T cells may come from the graft donor. This chain joins TRBV7-9 and TRBJ2-3, with D perhaps TRBD2 (5 bases). DNA of the CDR3: TGCGCCAGCAGCTTGGTGAGGGGCACAGATACGCAGTATTTT. This gives the protein CASSLVRGTDTQYF.